Listed below are T cell receptor beta chains from one sample, sequenced in a study of T-cell reconstitution after alpha-beta-depleted transplantation in children. One entry per CDR3 protein results from TCRdb running MiXCR on the PCR reads. The sample lists roughly 400,000 distinct CDR3 sequences, roughly 20% occurring once. Sample: PBMCs from the stem cell graft donor, taken from the stem cell graft. These receptor sequences come from a human donor who donated a stem cell graft to a child with acute myeloid leukemia. The CDR3 runs from the conserved cysteine through the conserved F or W.

TRBJ1-5 | TRBV12-3/TRBV12-4 | 15 | CASTEGTGGNQPQHF
TRBJ2-7 | TRBV6-2/TRBV6-3 | 13 | CASSYSLHYEQYF
TRBJ1-5 | TRBV4-3 | 15 | CASSQDRQFNQPQHF
TRBJ2-6 | TRBV25-1 | 16 | CASSEFLSSGANVLTF
TRBJ2-7 | TRBV12-3/TRBV12-4 | 15 | CASSLGRAFSYEQYF
TRBJ2-7 | TRBV28 | 16 | CASSFHTSGRAYEQYF
TRBJ2-7 | TRBV28 | 12 | CATDSRAYEQYF
TRBJ2-1 | TRBV20-1 | 15 | CSATRAVAGLREQFF
TRBJ2-1 | TRBV20-1 | 12 | CSASIPDNEQFF
TRBJ2-5 | TRBV24-1 | 18 | CATSDKFGDTQRQETQYF
TRBJ2-3 | TRBV5-1 | 14 | CASGQGHLRDTQYF
TRBJ2-3 | TRBV20-1 | 15 | CSATGPSGRSDTQYF
TRBJ2-1 | TRBV7-2 | 18 | CASSLFSSGSHSYNEQFF
TRBJ2-2 | TRBV12-3/TRBV12-4 | 17 | CASSGRRTGPNTGELFF
TRBJ2-5 | TRBV29-1 | 13 | CSVAWGDQETQYF
TRBJ2-7 | TRBV29-1 | 12 | CSVEESPVEQYF
TRBJ1-1 | TRBV12-3/TRBV12-4 | 14 | CASRYRALNTEAFF
TRBJ2-3 | TRBV11-3 | 14 | CASSTAASTDTQYF
TRBJ2-5 | TRBV12-3/TRBV12-4 | 14 | CASSFRDYQETQYF
TRBJ2-1 | TRBV7-8 | 16 | CASSAAIRDRGHEQFF
TRBJ2-7 | TRBV5-1 | 13 | CASSLEREYEQYF
TRBJ2-5 | TRBV7-7 | 16 | CASSLVAGLAQETQYF
TRBJ1-1 | TRBV7-9 | 14 | CASSNPMRAVEAFF